The rows below give T cell receptor beta chains drawn from one sample of a study of early T cells in non-severe SARS-CoV-2 infection. From the 5' RACE reads, TCRdb called clonotypes with MiXCR, one entry per CDR3 protein. The sample shows approximately 81,000 distinct CDR3 sequences, less than 15% of them seen only once. Specimen: whole blood. The source is an adult who was a healthcare worker with PCR-confirmed SARS-CoV-2 infection or an uninfected control (not recorded which). Each CDR3 is given with its conserved first and last residue. D genes are given only for firm matches. For some rows the clone size is stated as once, few or many, or as a class when expanded; others skip it.

v_call: TRBV28; cdr3_length: 15; j_call: TRBJ2-7; d_call: -; clone_size: few; cdr3_aa: CASTLGGHGSYEQYF; cdr3_nt: TGTGCCAGCACTCTCGGGGGGCACGGCTCCTACGAGCAGTACTTC
v_call: TRBV11-2; cdr3_length: 14; j_call: TRBJ2-3; d_call: TRBD2; clone_size: many; cdr3_aa: CASNVGTRTDTQYF; cdr3_nt: TGTGCCAGCAACGTCGGGACTAGGACAGATACGCAGTATTTT
v_call: TRBV6-2/TRBV6-3; cdr3_length: 19; j_call: TRBJ1-6; d_call: -; clone_size: many; cdr3_aa: CASSFVQARTSSYNSPLHF; cdr3_nt: TGTGCCAGCAGCTTCGTACAGGCTCGAACGAGCTCCTATAATTCACCCCTCCACTTT
v_call: TRBV4-1; cdr3_length: 13; j_call: TRBJ2-3; d_call: -; clone_size: -; cdr3_aa: CASSQVGADTQYF; cdr3_nt: TGCGCCAGCAGCCAAGTCGGAGCAGATACGCAGTATTTT
v_call: TRBV3-1; cdr3_length: 15; j_call: TRBJ1-2; d_call: -; clone_size: -; cdr3_aa: CASSQSGLGAYGYTF; cdr3_nt: TGTGCCAGCAGCCAATCGGGACTAGGGGCCTATGGCTACACCTTC
v_call: TRBV20-1; cdr3_length: 14; j_call: TRBJ1-5; d_call: -; clone_size: few; cdr3_aa: CSAILGYSNQPQHF; cdr3_nt: TGCAGTGCTATCCTAGGGTATAGCAATCAGCCCCAGCATTTT
v_call: TRBV9; cdr3_length: 15; j_call: TRBJ2-1; d_call: TRBD1; clone_size: many; cdr3_aa: CASSPRDRGVNEQFF; cdr3_nt: TGTGCCAGCAGCCCCAGGGACAGGGGAGTGAATGAGCAGTTCTTC
v_call: TRBV5-4; cdr3_length: 14; j_call: TRBJ1-6; d_call: -; clone_size: -; cdr3_aa: CASSSWTENSPLHF; cdr3_nt: TGTGCCAGCAGCTCCTGGACGGAAAATTCACCCCTCCACTTT
v_call: TRBV6-5; cdr3_length: 15; j_call: TRBJ1-4; d_call: TRBD1; clone_size: many; cdr3_aa: CASSYLRGGGEKLFF; cdr3_nt: TGTGCCAGCAGTTACTTACGGGGAGGGGGCGAAAAACTGTTTTTT
v_call: TRBV27; cdr3_length: 17; j_call: TRBJ2-5; d_call: TRBD2; clone_size: many; cdr3_aa: CASSPVLGRPLQETQYF; cdr3_nt: TGTGCCAGCAGTCCGGTCCTCGGGAGGCCCCTCCAAGAGACCCAGTACTTC
v_call: TRBV12-3/TRBV12-4; cdr3_length: 16; j_call: TRBJ1-5; d_call: TRBD1; clone_size: few; cdr3_aa: CASSPDRGSSNQPQHF; cdr3_nt: TGTGCCAGCAGTCCCGACAGGGGCTCGAGCAATCAGCCCCAGCATTTT
v_call: TRBV12-3/TRBV12-4; cdr3_length: 17; j_call: TRBJ2-2; d_call: TRBD2; clone_size: many; cdr3_aa: CASSLPGTSGNTGELFF; cdr3_nt: TGTGCCAGCAGTTTACCCGGGACTAGCGGGAACACCGGGGAGCTGTTTTTT
v_call: TRBV2; cdr3_length: 15; j_call: TRBJ2-1; d_call: -; clone_size: -; cdr3_aa: CASSDQGRPYNEQFF; cdr3_nt: TGTGCCAGCAGTGATCAGGGGCGGCCCTACAATGAGCAGTTCTTC
v_call: TRBV7-2; cdr3_length: 14; j_call: TRBJ2-3; d_call: -; clone_size: -; cdr3_aa: CASSSRQSTDTQYF; cdr3_nt: TGTGCCAGCAGCTCCCGACAGAGCACAGATACGCAGTATTTT
v_call: TRBV5-1; cdr3_length: 14; j_call: TRBJ1-2; d_call: -; clone_size: -; cdr3_aa: CASSGGGINYGYTF; cdr3_nt: TGCGCCAGCAGTGGGGGAGGAATTAACTATGGCTACACCTTC
v_call: TRBV27; cdr3_length: 12; j_call: TRBJ1-1; d_call: TRBD1; clone_size: few; cdr3_aa: CASSFQGAEAFF; cdr3_nt: TGTGCCAGCAGCTTCCAGGGGGCTGAAGCTTTCTTT
v_call: TRBV3-1; cdr3_length: 16; j_call: TRBJ1-4; d_call: -; clone_size: many; cdr3_aa: CASTSLTLQKGEKLFF; cdr3_nt: TGTGCCAGCACTTCCTTGACATTGCAAAAGGGTGAAAAACTGTTTTTT
v_call: TRBV5-1; cdr3_length: 14; j_call: TRBJ2-4; d_call: TRBD2; clone_size: -; cdr3_aa: CASSSGLDKNIQYF; cdr3_nt: TGCGCCAGCAGCTCGGGACTAGACAAAAACATTCAGTACTTC
v_call: TRBV3-1; cdr3_length: 15; j_call: TRBJ2-2; d_call: TRBD2; clone_size: few; cdr3_aa: CASSQGLAGAGELFF; cdr3_nt: TGTGCCAGCAGCCAAGGGCTAGCGGGAGCCGGGGAGCTGTTTTTT
v_call: TRBV5-5; cdr3_length: 16; j_call: TRBJ2-1; d_call: TRBD2; clone_size: few; cdr3_aa: CASSITSGRSYNEQFF; cdr3_nt: TGTGCCAGCAGCATTACGAGCGGGAGATCCTACAATGAGCAGTTCTTC
v_call: TRBV9; cdr3_length: 14; j_call: TRBJ1-1; d_call: -; clone_size: -; cdr3_aa: CASSAMGGSAEAFF; cdr3_nt: TGTGCCAGCAGCGCTATGGGGGGTTCCGCTGAAGCTTTCTTT
v_call: TRBV9; cdr3_length: 15; j_call: TRBJ2-1; d_call: -; clone_size: few; cdr3_aa: CASSVGGGSINEQFF; cdr3_nt: TGTGCCAGCAGCGTAGGAGGAGGGTCGATCAATGAGCAGTTCTTC
v_call: TRBV27; cdr3_length: 15; j_call: TRBJ2-4; d_call: -; clone_size: many; cdr3_aa: CASSFTGVAKNIQYF; cdr3_nt: TGTGCCAGCAGTTTCACAGGCGTGGCCAAAAACATTCAGTACTTC
v_call: TRBV5-6; cdr3_length: 15; j_call: TRBJ2-2; d_call: -; clone_size: few; cdr3_aa: CASSRDRLNTGELFF; cdr3_nt: TGTGCCAGCAGCCGCGACAGGCTGAACACCGGGGAGCTGTTTTTT
v_call: TRBV4-1; cdr3_length: 16; j_call: TRBJ2-1; d_call: TRBD2; clone_size: -; cdr3_aa: CASSQESGLVFNEQFF; cdr3_nt: TGCGCCAGCAGCCAAGAATCCGGACTAGTGTTCAATGAGCAGTTCTTC
v_call: TRBV11-3; cdr3_length: 16; j_call: TRBJ2-3; d_call: -; clone_size: -; cdr3_aa: CASSLRARGGSDTQYF; cdr3_nt: TGTGCCAGCAGCTTACGGGCTAGGGGGGGCTCAGATACGCAGTATTTT
v_call: TRBV10-2; cdr3_length: 13; j_call: TRBJ1-1; d_call: -; clone_size: few; cdr3_aa: CASRIQRNTEAFF; cdr3_nt: TGCGCCAGCAGAATACAGAGAAACACTGAAGCTTTCTTT
v_call: TRBV29-1; cdr3_length: 11; j_call: TRBJ1-4; d_call: TRBD1; clone_size: many; cdr3_aa: CSINRGEKLFF; cdr3_nt: TGCAGCATTAACAGGGGTGAAAAACTGTTTTTT
v_call: TRBV5-5; cdr3_length: 15; j_call: TRBJ1-2; d_call: TRBD1; clone_size: -; cdr3_aa: CASSLGGTEGYGYTF; cdr3_nt: TGTGCCAGCAGCTTGGGCGGGACAGAAGGTTATGGCTACACCTTC
v_call: TRBV27; cdr3_length: 15; j_call: TRBJ2-1; d_call: -; clone_size: few; cdr3_aa: CASRKDGTPYNEQFF; cdr3_nt: TGTGCCAGCAGAAAAGACGGGACACCTTACAATGAGCAGTTCTTC
v_call: TRBV19; cdr3_length: 19; j_call: TRBJ1-1; d_call: -; clone_size: -; cdr3_aa: CASSMDDRIKPEMNTEAFF; cdr3_nt: TGTGCCAGTAGTATGGATGACAGGATTAAGCCTGAAATGAACACTGAAGCTTTCTTT
v_call: TRBV7-9; cdr3_length: 16; j_call: TRBJ2-2; d_call: TRBD2; clone_size: -; cdr3_aa: CASSFSGSLYTGELFF; cdr3_nt: TGTGCCAGCAGCTTTAGCGGGAGTTTGTACACCGGGGAGCTGTTTTTT
v_call: TRBV5-1; cdr3_length: 13; j_call: TRBJ1-1; d_call: -; clone_size: -; cdr3_aa: CASSSRGRMGAFF; cdr3_nt: TGCGCCAGCAGCTCCCGGGGGCGAATGGGGGCTTTCTTT
v_call: TRBV15; cdr3_length: 18; j_call: TRBJ2-7; d_call: TRBD2; clone_size: few; cdr3_aa: CATSRGPGLAASSYEQYF; cdr3_nt: TGTGCCACCAGCAGAGGCCCGGGACTAGCGGCCAGCTCCTACGAGCAGTACTTC
v_call: TRBV9; cdr3_length: 16; j_call: TRBJ2-1; d_call: -; clone_size: many; cdr3_aa: CASSSTGGSSYNEQFF; cdr3_nt: TGTGCCAGCAGTTCTACCGGGGGTAGCTCCTACAATGAGCAGTTCTTC
v_call: TRBV9; cdr3_length: 13; j_call: TRBJ1-5; d_call: -; clone_size: -; cdr3_aa: CASSVDPDQPQHF; cdr3_nt: TGTGCCAGCAGCGTAGACCCAGACCAGCCCCAGCATTTT
v_call: TRBV24-1; cdr3_length: 17; j_call: TRBJ2-4; d_call: -; clone_size: -; cdr3_aa: CATGSGSLTVAKNIQYF; cdr3_nt: TGTGCCACCGGGTCGGGATCCCTTACGGTAGCCAAAAACATTCAGTACTTC
v_call: TRBV2; cdr3_length: 14; j_call: TRBJ1-4; d_call: -; clone_size: -; cdr3_aa: CASINRAGNEKLFF; cdr3_nt: TGTGCCAGCATAAACAGGGCGGGGAATGAAAAACTGTTTTTT
v_call: TRBV5-6; cdr3_length: 12; j_call: TRBJ1-1; d_call: -; clone_size: -; cdr3_aa: CASSAGSTEAFF; cdr3_nt: TGTGCCAGCAGCGCGGGAAGCACTGAAGCTTTCTTT
v_call: TRBV6-1; cdr3_length: 13; j_call: TRBJ1-2; d_call: -; clone_size: -; cdr3_aa: CASRNWTVYGYTF; cdr3_nt: TGTGCCAGCAGAAACTGGACAGTCTATGGCTACACCTTC
v_call: TRBV12-3/TRBV12-4; cdr3_length: 13; j_call: TRBJ1-2; d_call: -; clone_size: few; cdr3_aa: CASSRQAGYGYTF; cdr3_nt: TGTGCCAGCAGTCGACAGGCCGGCTATGGCTACACCTTC
v_call: TRBV4-1; cdr3_length: 16; j_call: TRBJ1-5; d_call: -; clone_size: -; cdr3_aa: CASSQVRGDQYQPQHF; cdr3_nt: TGCGCCAGCAGCCAAGTTCGAGGAGACCAATATCAGCCCCAGCATTTT
v_call: TRBV5-1; cdr3_length: 16; j_call: TRBJ1-2; d_call: TRBD1; clone_size: many; cdr3_aa: CASSLSPGTGANGYTF; cdr3_nt: TGCGCCAGCAGCTTGTCCCCTGGGACAGGGGCTAATGGCTACACCTTC